Shown below are 11 T cell receptor beta chains from a single sample sequenced in a study of T cells in Graves' hyperthyroidism and ophthalmopathy. RNA transcripts served as the template for amplifying TCR beta CDR3 regions. The HTBI primer set drove a first-round RT-PCR of the TCR CDR3. One entry per CDR3 protein, called by TCRdb with MiXCR from the multiplex PCR reads. Of approximately 360,000 distinct CDR3 sequences detected, 15% to 19% appear once; the ten largest clones hold roughly a quarter. Sequenced input: blood. The receptors here all came from a woman in her late teens or twenties with Graves' hyperthyroidism that later progressed to Graves' ophthalmopathy.

This chain joins TRBV4-1 and TRBJ2-7; D tentatively reads TRBD1 or TRBD2 (6 bases each). This CDR3 is built from 18 residues. Germline V gene lookup returns CDR1 MGHRA and CDR2 YSYEKL. Trimming shortened V by 1 base and J by 6 bases, and 25 bases separated the two germline ends. The CDR3 bases are TGCGCCAGCAGCCAAGGGGGGGCTCTGGGCTGGATGATGAGCGAGCAGTACTTC. Translation: CASSQGGALGWMMSEQYF.

This clonotype was recorded only once. The chain recombines TRBV15 with TRBJ2-2; D remains unclear. V was clipped by 5 bases and J by 13 bases, with 20 bases between them. Per the germline V gene, CDR1 is LNHNV and CDR2 is YYDKDF (reference sequence). This CDR3 is built from 14 residues. The CDR3 loop is CATSVPDPRKGLFF. The CDR3 DNA sequence: TGTGCCACCAGCGTCCCGGACCCCAGAAAAGGGCTGTTTTTT.

The gene calls are TRBV6-1 and TRBJ2-5; 13 bases agree with TRBD2. The junction had 7 bases not matched to a gene; V was cut back by 7 bases and J by 5 bases. Germline CDR1 MNHNS, CDR2 SASEGT. The CDR3 is made up of 15 amino acids. The CDR3 region has the DNA TGTGCCAGCACTAGGACTAGCGGGAGTGAGGAGACCCAGTACTTC. Protein: CASTRTSGSEETQYF.

This clonotype was picked up many times. The chain uses TRBV28 and TRBJ2-5; TRBD1 aligns across 7 bases. The length of the CDR3 is 14 residues. Germline assignment: CDR1 MDHEN and CDR2 SYDVKM. J was trimmed by 4 bases and V by 6 bases; bases with no gene match: 8. The CDR3 protein is CASSPDREGETQYF. The CDR3 DNA sequence: TGTGCCAGCAGCCCTGACAGGGAAGGAGAGACCCAGTACTTC.

This clonotype was seen at least ten times. The V and J genes are TRBV5-1 and TRBJ2-1; 11 nucleotides align to TRBD2. CDR3 size: 16 residues. CDR1 and CDR2 from the germline V gene are SGHRS and YFSETQ. Unmatched junction bases numbered 2, after V lost 0 bases and J lost 3 bases. The CDR3 bases are TGCGCCAGCAGCTTGGCTAGCGGGAGGTTCTACAATGAGCAGTTCTTC. Amino acid sequence: CASSLASGRFYNEQFF.

This clonotype has a count of ten or more. The chain is built from TRBV30 and TRBJ1-2, with TRBD1 identical over 7 bases. Trimming at V came to 4 bases and at J to 8 bases, leaving 7 bases not matched to a gene. The germline CDR1 and CDR2 sequences are GTSNPN and SVGIG (reference sequence). This CDR3 spans 12 amino acids. CDR3 sequence (DNA): TGTGCCTGGATAGCAGGGGGTTTAGGCTACACCTTC. It is translated as CAWIAGGLGYTF.

The gene calls are TRBV2 and TRBJ2-1; TRBD2 aligns across 8 bases. The V gene's germline CDR1 is SNHLY and CDR2 FYNNEI. V lost 7 bases to trimming and J lost 10 bases; unmatched junction nucleotides: 9. The CDR3 has 13 residues. CDR3: CASTPRTSHEQFF. The CDR3 DNA sequence: TGTGCCAGCACACCCCGGACTAGCCACGAGCAGTTCTTC.

Ten or more counts support this clonotype. The V call is TRBV2, the J call TRBJ1-1; no clear D gene. The CDR3 sequence is 15 residues long. V was shortened by 6 bases and J by 3 bases, with 17 bases between the two germline ends. Looked up from germline, CDR1 is SNHLY and CDR2 is FYNNEI. For the CDR3, the DNA is TGTGCCAGCAGGTCCTCCCATTTGAGCCACACTGAAGCTTTCTTT. It specifies CASRSSHLSHTEAFF.

V usage is TRBV19 and J usage is TRBJ1-5; D remains ambiguous. V was clipped by 6 bases and J by 6 bases, with 9 bases between them. The CDR3 sequence is 12 residues long. Germline V gene lookup returns CDR1 LNHDA and CDR2 SQIVND (reference sequence). CDR3 bases: TGTGCCAGTAGGCTGGGAGGTCAGCCCCAGCATTTT. This sequence encodes CASRLGGQPQHF.

CDR3 coding DNA: TGTGCCACCAGCAGAGAAATCAGCGGGAGCACAGATACGCAGTATTTT. This encodes CATSREISGSTDTQYF. V and J are TRBV15 and TRBJ2-3; tentative D call: TRBD2 (6 bases). Germline CDR1 reads LNHNV; CDR2 reads YYDKDF (reference sequence). The V and J ends lost 0 bases and 0 bases respectively, with 10 bases between them. The CDR3 runs 16 residues.

This clonotype was recorded many times. The chain is built from TRBV28 and TRBJ2-1; TRBD2 matches 7 bases. The CDR3 totals 14 residues. J was trimmed by 7 bases and V by 3 bases; bases with no gene match: 6. Germline V gene data show CDR1 as MDHEN and CDR2 as SYDVKM. CDR3 in amino acids: CASSFGLGQNEQFF. The CDR3 DNA sequence: TGTGCCAGCAGTTTTGGACTAGGGCAAAATGAGCAGTTCTTC.